A selection of T cell receptor beta chains follows, all from one sample in a study of CD8 T cells in Susac syndrome. TCRdb independently ran MiXCR on the immunoSEQ multiplex PCR reads; one entry per CDR3 protein. The sample includes 150,000 to 200,000 distinct CDR3 sequences, over 85% of them seen just once. The source material was CD4+ T cells from PBMCs. The receptors were gathered from a human donor in good health. The conserved cysteine and the conserved F or W are not part of the CDR3 here. The D gene is left open where the match is weak. Not all rows give a size; the values are once, few, many and, for expanded clones, a class.

V gene	D gene	clone size	J gene	CDR3 protein
TRBV5-1	TRBD1	NA	TRBJ2-3	ASKGDRVSDTQY
TRBV6-2/TRBV6-3	TRBD1	NA	TRBJ2-2	ASSDTGTGLTGELF
TRBV2	NA	NA	TRBJ1-1	ASRPTRIHTEAF
TRBV28	NA	NA	TRBJ1-2	ASNPGRRSYGYT
TRBV29-1	TRBD2	NA	TRBJ2-5	SVVAGVETQY
TRBV5-1	NA	NA	TRBJ2-3	ASSLLAQGSTDTQY
TRBV29-1	NA	once	TRBJ1-1	SVGRSNTEAF
TRBV6-6	NA	NA	TRBJ1-4	ASSPAGKNEKLF
TRBV9	NA	NA	TRBJ1-6	ASSGPSGRTNSPLH
TRBV7-3	NA	NA	TRBJ1-4	ASSLTSGPF
TRBV5-1	NA	NA	TRBJ2-3	ASSLVTRQGTDTQY
TRBV29-1	TRBD2	NA	TRBJ2-1	SAERGGIYNEQF
TRBV9	TRBD1	NA	TRBJ1-5	ASSVAPGTGFDQPQH
TRBV12-3/TRBV12-4	NA	NA	TRBJ1-6	ASSLVDRSSPLH
TRBV2	TRBD1	NA	TRBJ1-1	ASSEAGGIAF
TRBV14	NA	NA	TRBJ2-2	ASSRSFAGELF
TRBV12-3/TRBV12-4	NA	NA	TRBJ2-1	ASSLVQATYNEQF
TRBV27	TRBD1	NA	TRBJ1-5	ASSWTGSGQPQH
TRBV2	TRBD2	NA	TRBJ2-5	ASSGTSGGRETQY
TRBV7-2	NA	NA	TRBJ2-1	ASSLGHPWREQF
TRBV7-2	TRBD1	NA	TRBJ2-3	ASSHRGPADTQY
TRBV3-1	TRBD2	NA	TRBJ2-3	ASSPETSGGLTDTQY
TRBV14	TRBD1	NA	TRBJ1-1	ASSHLGQGFTEAF
TRBV20-1	NA	NA	TRBJ2-5	SAPKVLETQY
TRBV28	TRBD1	once	TRBJ1-6	ASSSFSGGSSPLH
TRBV20-1	TRBD2	NA	TRBJ2-5	SARLAGGLETQY
TRBV30	NA	NA	TRBJ2-3	AWSGVAPSTDTQY
TRBV24-1	NA	NA	TRBJ2-1	ATSDLPGAGNEQF
TRBV11-1	TRBD2	NA	TRBJ2-7	ASSPFERGSSYEQY
TRBV6-5	NA	NA	TRBJ2-4	ASSYSRGRAKNIQY
TRBV20-1	NA	NA	TRBJ2-5	SAGERQETQY
TRBV3-1	NA	NA	TRBJ1-4	ASSQQGATNEKLF
TRBV12-3/TRBV12-4	NA	NA	TRBJ1-2	ASSLEGYYGYT
TRBV28	TRBD1	NA	TRBJ1-2	ASRETGILDYGYT
TRBV7-3	NA	once	TRBJ2-6	ASSPARAGANVLT
TRBV5-1	NA	NA	TRBJ2-3	ASSPEGTSRWSTDTQY
TRBV7-9	NA	NA	TRBJ2-5	ASSLPLQTQY
TRBV15	TRBD1	NA	TRBJ2-7	ATSRDRGRQGLIRRSYEQY
TRBV5-1	NA	NA	TRBJ2-1	AIMGGSYNEQF
TRBV20-1	TRBD1	NA	TRBJ1-5	SASFSGGWQPQH
TRBV7-3	NA	NA	TRBJ2-1	ASSPTHAGRNEQF
TRBV7-2	TRBD1	NA	TRBJ1-5	ASTPVDRQQPQH
TRBV5-1	TRBD2	NA	TRBJ2-3	ASSPTSGPGTDTQY
TRBV7-2	TRBD1	NA	TRBJ1-5	ASSPKQGSNQPQH
TRBV14	NA	NA	TRBJ2-6	ASSQLTGRGANVLT
TRBV6-5	NA	NA	TRBJ1-1	ASSYLAGSNTEAF
TRBV4-1	NA	few	TRBJ2-5	ASSQVGLTGAQY
TRBV9	NA	NA	TRBJ1-1	ASSVAGGGHTEAF
TRBV20-1	NA	NA	TRBJ2-6	SARAVRGANVLT
TRBV7-2	TRBD1	NA	TRBJ1-2	ASSSGTAGPAGYGYT
TRBV20-1	NA	NA	TRBJ2-6	SARGSGRLSGANVLT
TRBV10-2	TRBD2	NA	TRBJ2-1	ASSELAGEQF
TRBV6-1	NA	NA	TRBJ2-5	ASSEGVGPPLGETQY
TRBV27	NA	NA	TRBJ2-3	ASSLLGVVTDTQY
TRBV3-1	NA	NA	TRBJ2-2	ASSQDRRTVRTGELF
TRBV28	TRBD1	NA	TRBJ1-6	ASSSPGQGWNSPLH